This T cell receptor beta chain is from a study of T-cell memory formation after mild COVID-19. Broader study findings: Pre-infection memory carried some responding clones, suggesting that cross-reactive memory joined.

This clonotype was seen only a few times. No antigen is known for it. TCRdb redid the calling of the 5' RACE reads with MiXCR, one entry per CDR3 protein. There are 550,000 to 700,000 distinct CDR3 sequences in the sample; around 15% occur only once, and about 8.1% lies in the top ten. This CDR3 comprises 16 residues. CDR1 LGHNA and CDR2 YSLEER come from the germline V gene. V was pared by 0 bases and J by 6 bases, with 18 bases between. The sample taken for sequencing was PBMCs or a T cell subset sorted from them (not recorded which). The chain uses TRBV4-3 and TRBJ2-7; D is unclear. This receptor was taken from an adult woman who had mild COVID-19 (a few samples of this study predate the infection). Cell type and time point are not known. The CDR3 coding sequence is TGCGCCAGCAGCCAAGATCCCGACGGCAGAGGAAGCGAGCAGTACTTC. Its protein product is CASSQDPDGRGSEQYF.